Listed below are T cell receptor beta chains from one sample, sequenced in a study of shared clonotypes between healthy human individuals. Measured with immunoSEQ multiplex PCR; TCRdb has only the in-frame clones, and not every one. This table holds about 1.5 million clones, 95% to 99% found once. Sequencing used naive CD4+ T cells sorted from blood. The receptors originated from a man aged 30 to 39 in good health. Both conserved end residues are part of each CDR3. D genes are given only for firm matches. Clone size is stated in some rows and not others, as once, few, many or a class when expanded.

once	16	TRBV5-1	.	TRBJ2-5	CASSLGGHPYQETQYF	TGCGCCAGCAGCTTGGGGGGTCACCCGTACCAAGAGACCCAGTACTTC
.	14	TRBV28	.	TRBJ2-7	CASQLPTDTYEQYF	TGTGCCAGCCAGCTCCCGACAGATACATACGAGCAGTACTTC
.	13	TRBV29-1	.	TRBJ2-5	CSVGGPSPETQYF	TGCAGCGTTGGGGGGCCGTCGCCAGAGACCCAGTACTTC
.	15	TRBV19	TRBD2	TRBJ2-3	CASKSGGTSTDTQYF	TGTGCCAGTAAGTCGGGGGGAACTAGCACAGATACGCAGTATTTT
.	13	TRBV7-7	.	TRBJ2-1	CASSLDSYNEQFF	TGTGCTAGCAGTTTGGACTCCTACAATGAGCAGTTCTTC
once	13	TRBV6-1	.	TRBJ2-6	CAGQLSGANVLTF	TGTGCCGGACAGCTCTCTGGGGCCAACGTCCTGACTTTC
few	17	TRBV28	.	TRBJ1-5	CASSYREGVVSNQPQHF	TGTGCCAGCAGTTACCGGGAAGGGGTAGTAAGCAATCAGCCCCAGCATTTT
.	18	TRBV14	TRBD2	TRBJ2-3	CASSQEGGRAVGTDTQYF	TGTGCCAGCAGCCAAGAAGGCGGGAGGGCCGTTGGCACAGATACGCAGTATTTT
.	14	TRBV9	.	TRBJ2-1	CASSVAGGDHPQFF	TGTGCCAGCAGCGTAGCAGGGGGGGATCATCCCCAGTTCTTC
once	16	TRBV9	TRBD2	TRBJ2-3	CASSGFKREGTDTQYF	TGTGCCAGCAGCGGATTCAAGCGGGAGGGTACAGATACGCAGTATTTT
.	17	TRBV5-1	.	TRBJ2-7	CASSSPWSTGSSYEQYF	TGCGCCAGCAGCAGCCCTTGGTCTACGGGGAGCTCCTACGAGCAGTACTTC
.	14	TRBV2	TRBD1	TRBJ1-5	CASSGDRGYQPQHF	TGTGCCAGCAGTGGGGACAGGGGGTATCAGCCCCAGCATTTT
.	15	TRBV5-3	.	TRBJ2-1	CARSLERPGGNEQFF	TGTGCCAGAAGCTTGGAGAGGCCTGGGGGCAATGAGCAGTTCTTC